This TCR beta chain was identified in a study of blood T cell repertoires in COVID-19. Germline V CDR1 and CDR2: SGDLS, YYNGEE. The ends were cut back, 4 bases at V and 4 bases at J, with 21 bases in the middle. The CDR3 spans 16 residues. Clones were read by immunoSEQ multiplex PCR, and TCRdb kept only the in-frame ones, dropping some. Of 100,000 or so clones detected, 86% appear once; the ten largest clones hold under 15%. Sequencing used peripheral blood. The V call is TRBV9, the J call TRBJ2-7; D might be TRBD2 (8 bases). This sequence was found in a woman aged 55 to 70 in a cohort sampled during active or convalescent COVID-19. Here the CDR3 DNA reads TGTGCCAGCAGCCCCACCGGGAGGGGGCGGACTTACGAGCAGTACTTC. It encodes CASSPTGRGRTYEQYF.